This T cell receptor (beta chain) was identified during a study of response to subunit inactivated influenza vaccine. Findings and limits, study-wide: The authors proposed limited new T cell recruitment per seasonal influenza vaccination.

This clonotype showed up many times. Its target is not known. In TCRdb, the RT-PCR reads were re-called with MiXCR into one record per CDR3 protein. The sample lists 500,000 to 750,000 distinct CDR3 sequences; 11% to 15% were seen once. The sequences come from PBMCs from blood, collected 11 to 12 days after vaccination. The sequence was collected from a man over 45 who received an inactivated influenza vaccine.

The CDR3 loop reads CASSLRAAIYTGELFF. The CDR3 DNA follows: TGTGCCAGCAGTTTGAGGGCAGCGATTTACACCGGGGAGCTGTTTTTT. The gene calls are TRBV12-3 or TRBV12-4 and TRBJ2-2; possible D gene TRBD2, 5 bases. V lost 3 bases, J lost 3 bases, and 14 bases lay in between. The CDR3 has 16 amino acids.